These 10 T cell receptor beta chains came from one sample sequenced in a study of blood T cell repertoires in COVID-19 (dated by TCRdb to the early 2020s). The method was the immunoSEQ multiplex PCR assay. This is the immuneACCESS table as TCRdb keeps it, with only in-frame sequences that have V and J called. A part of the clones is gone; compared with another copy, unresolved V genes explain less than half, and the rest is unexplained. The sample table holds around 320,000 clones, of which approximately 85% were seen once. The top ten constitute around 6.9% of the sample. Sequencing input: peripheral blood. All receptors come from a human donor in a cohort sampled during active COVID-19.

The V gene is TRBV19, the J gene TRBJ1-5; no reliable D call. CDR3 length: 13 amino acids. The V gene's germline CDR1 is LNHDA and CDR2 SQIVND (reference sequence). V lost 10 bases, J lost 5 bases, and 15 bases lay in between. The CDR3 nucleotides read TGTGCCATAGGGAGGGCAGCGCATCAGCCCCAGCATTTT. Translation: CAIGRAAHQPQHF.

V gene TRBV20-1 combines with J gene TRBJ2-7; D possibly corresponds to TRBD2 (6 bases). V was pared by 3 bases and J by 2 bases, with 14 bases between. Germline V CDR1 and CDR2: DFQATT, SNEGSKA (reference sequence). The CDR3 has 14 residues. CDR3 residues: CSASYGRSTYEQYF. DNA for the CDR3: TGCAGTGCTAGTTACGGGAGATCCACCTACGAGCAGTACTTC.

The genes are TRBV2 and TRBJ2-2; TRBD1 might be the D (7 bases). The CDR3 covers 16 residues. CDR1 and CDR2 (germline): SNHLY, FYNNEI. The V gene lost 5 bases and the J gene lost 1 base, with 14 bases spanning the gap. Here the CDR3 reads CASSTPRDRNTGELFF. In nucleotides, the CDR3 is TGTGCCAGCAGTACACCGCGGGACAGGAACACCGGGGAGCTGTTTTTT.

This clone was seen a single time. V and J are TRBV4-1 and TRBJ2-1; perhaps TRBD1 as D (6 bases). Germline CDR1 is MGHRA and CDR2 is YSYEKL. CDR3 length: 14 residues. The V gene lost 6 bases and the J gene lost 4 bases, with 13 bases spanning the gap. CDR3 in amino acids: CASSPRGRYNEQFF. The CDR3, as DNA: TGCGCCAGCAGTCCCAGGGGTCGTTACAATGAGCAGTTCTTC.

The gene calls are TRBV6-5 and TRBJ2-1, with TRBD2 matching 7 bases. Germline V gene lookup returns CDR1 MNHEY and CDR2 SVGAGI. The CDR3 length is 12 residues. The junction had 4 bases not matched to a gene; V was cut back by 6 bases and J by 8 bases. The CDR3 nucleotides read TGTGCCAGCAGACGGGGGAGGGATGAGCAGTTCTTC. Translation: CASRRGRDEQFF.

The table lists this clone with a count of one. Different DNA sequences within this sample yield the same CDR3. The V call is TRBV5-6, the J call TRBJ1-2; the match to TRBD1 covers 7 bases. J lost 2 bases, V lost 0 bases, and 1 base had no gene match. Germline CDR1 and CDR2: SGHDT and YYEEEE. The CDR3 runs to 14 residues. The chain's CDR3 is CASSLVGQNYGYTF. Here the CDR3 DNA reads TGTGCCAGCAGCTTGGTGGGACAGAACTATGGCTACACCTTC.

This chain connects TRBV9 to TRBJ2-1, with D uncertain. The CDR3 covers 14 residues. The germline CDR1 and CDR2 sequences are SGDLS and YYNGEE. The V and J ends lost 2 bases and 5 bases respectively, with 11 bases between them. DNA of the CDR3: TGTGCCAGCAGCGTGTTTGAGACACACAATGAGCAGTTCTTC. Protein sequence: CASSVFETHNEQFF.

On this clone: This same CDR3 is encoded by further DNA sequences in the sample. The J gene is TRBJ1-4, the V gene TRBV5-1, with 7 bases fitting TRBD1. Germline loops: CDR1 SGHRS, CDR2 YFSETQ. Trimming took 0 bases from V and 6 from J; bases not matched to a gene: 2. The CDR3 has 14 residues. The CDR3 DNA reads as TGCGCCAGCAGCTTGGGACAGGGAGATGAAAAACTGTTTTTT. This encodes CASSLGQGDEKLFF.

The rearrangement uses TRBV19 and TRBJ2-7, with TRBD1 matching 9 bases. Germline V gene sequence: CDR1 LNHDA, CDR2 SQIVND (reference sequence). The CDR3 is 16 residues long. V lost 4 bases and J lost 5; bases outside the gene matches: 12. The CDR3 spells CASSTRLGQGSHEQYF. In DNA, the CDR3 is TGTGCCAGTAGTACCCGTCTAGGACAGGGGTCCCACGAGCAGTACTTC.

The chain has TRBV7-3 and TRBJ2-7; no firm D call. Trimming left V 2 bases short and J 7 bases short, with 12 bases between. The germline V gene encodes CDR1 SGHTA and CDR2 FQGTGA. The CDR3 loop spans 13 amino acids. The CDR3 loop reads CASSLLVVEEQYF. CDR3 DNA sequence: TGTGCCAGCAGCTTATTAGTGGTAGAGGAGCAGTACTTC.